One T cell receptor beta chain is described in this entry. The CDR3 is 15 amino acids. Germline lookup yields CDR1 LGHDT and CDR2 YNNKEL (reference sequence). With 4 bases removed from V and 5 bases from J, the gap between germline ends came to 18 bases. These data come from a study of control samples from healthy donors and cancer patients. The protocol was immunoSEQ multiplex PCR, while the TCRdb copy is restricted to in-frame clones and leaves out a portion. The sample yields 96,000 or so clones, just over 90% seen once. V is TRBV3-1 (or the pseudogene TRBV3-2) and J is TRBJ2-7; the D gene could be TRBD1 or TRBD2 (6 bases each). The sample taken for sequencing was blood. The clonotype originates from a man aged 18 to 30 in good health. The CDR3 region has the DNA TGTGCCAGCAGCCTGCGTGGGGGGCTGACGGACGAGCAGTACTTC. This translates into CASSLRGGLTDEQYF.